This T cell receptor beta chain was identified during a study of blood T cell repertoires in COVID-19. Study background: From the United States, Italy and Spain came samples of acute and convalescent COVID-19. From T cells, B-cell-depleted T cells, or PBMCs came the material, which was cDNA or gDNA.

Germline-derived CDR1 and CDR2 are SGHAT and FQNNGV. The CDR3 is 15 residues long. V was pared by 2 bases and J by 6 bases, with 17 bases between. Under the authors' procedure: Amplification of reference gene primers provided the estimated nucleated cell counts. Only in-frame clones appear in the TCRdb table, and some are missing; sequencing was by immunoSEQ multiplex PCR. The DNA was the basis for D and trimming; V, J and clone size are from that table. The sample has about 26,000 clones, 75% to 90% seen once. This receptor was identified in a human donor in a cohort sampled during active COVID-19. The sample taken for sequencing was peripheral blood. The J gene is TRBJ2-7, the V gene TRBV11-2; D ambiguous. The CDR3 bases are TGTGCCAGCAGCTTAATTTTTCGTTCCCTAGGCGAGCAGTACTTC. Its translation: CASSLIFRSLGEQYF.